The 5 T cell receptor beta chains reported below all come from one sample, sequenced in a study of PD-L1 blockade in urothelial cancer. The time point denotes: peripheral blood 6 weeks after treatment start. Clones were read by immunoSEQ multiplex PCR, and TCRdb kept only the in-frame ones, dropping some. The table includes more than 45,000 clones, 65% to 85% detected once. Sequences were derived from PBMCs, sampled around atezolizumab (anti-PD-L1) treatment. Source of these receptors: a man between 65 and 85 years old with urothelial cancer.

The J gene is TRBJ1-1, the V gene TRBV19; the D gene is possibly TRBD1 (5 bases). The CDR3 sequence is 13 residues long. Germline V gives CDR1 LNHDA, CDR2 SQIVND (reference sequence). The V end was cut by 3 bases, the J end by 8 bases, with 13 bases between. The CDR3 here is CASSINPDREAFF. Here the CDR3 DNA reads TGTGCCAGTAGTATTAACCCAGACAGAGAAGCTTTCTTT.

V usage is TRBV30 and J usage is TRBJ2-1; the match to TRBD2 covers 9 bases. The germline V gene has CDR1 GTSNPN and CDR2 SVGIG (reference sequence). Trimming took 0 bases from V and 4 from J; bases not matched to a gene: 13. The CDR3 consists of 18 residues. The CDR3, as DNA: TGTGCCTGGAGTGTAGGTTCTAAGGCGGGAGGGATATACAATGAGCAGTTCTTC. Amino acid sequence: CAWSVGSKAGGIYNEQFF.

Only one count was recorded for this clone. The chain's CDR3 is CASRRELQSTEQYF. The CDR3 DNA follows: TGTGCCAGCAGGCGGGAACTACAGTCAACCGAGCAGTACTTC. J is TRBJ2-7 and V is TRBV5-6; the D gene is possibly TRBD2 (6 bases). The CDR3 is 14 amino acids. Germline CDR1 and CDR2: SGHDT and YYEEEE. V lost 5 bases and J lost 6, with 18 bases in between.

The chain's CDR3 is CASSGGYLQGPNTEAFF. CDR3 DNA: TGCGCCAGCAGCGGGGGTTACTTACAGGGACCGAACACTGAAGCTTTCTTT. The V call is TRBV5-1, the J call TRBJ1-1; tentatively, D is TRBD1 (6 bases). CDR3 size: 17 residues. V lost 4 bases and J 1 base, leaving 20 bases between the germline ends. CDR1 is SGHRS and CDR2 is YFSETQ in the germline V gene.

The chain uses TRBV11-2 and TRBJ1-1; maybe TRBD1 (6 bases). The CDR3 extends over 15 amino acids. Trimming took 5 bases from V and 5 from J, leaving 18 bases between them. Germline V gene data show CDR1 as SGHAT and CDR2 as FQNNGV. The CDR3: CASSPKQGRLTEAFF. CDR3 nucleotides: TGTGCCAGCAGCCCCAAACAGGGTAGGTTGACTGAAGCTTTCTTT. The full variable domain, in which reference TRBV11-2 and TRBJ1-1 provide the parts outside the CDR3, is EAGVAQSPRYKIIEKRQSVAFWCNPISGHATLYWYQQILGQGPKLLIQFQNNGVVDDSQLPKDRFSAERLKGVDSTLKIQPAKLEDSAVYLCASSPKQGRLTEAFFGQGTRLTVV.